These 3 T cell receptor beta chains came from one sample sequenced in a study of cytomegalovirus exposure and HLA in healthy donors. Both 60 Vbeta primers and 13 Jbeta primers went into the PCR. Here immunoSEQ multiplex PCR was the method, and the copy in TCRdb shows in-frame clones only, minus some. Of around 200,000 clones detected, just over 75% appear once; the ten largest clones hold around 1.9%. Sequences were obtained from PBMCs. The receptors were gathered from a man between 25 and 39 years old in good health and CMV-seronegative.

DNA of the CDR3: TGCACCAGCAGCCTCAATGATAGCGTTTACCTCTACGAGCAGTACTTC. It translates to CTSSLNDSVYLYEQYF. V and J are TRBV1 and TRBJ2-7; no check of the table's D call, TRBD2, against the DNA was made. TRBV1 is listed as a pseudogene. This CDR3 comprises 16 residues.

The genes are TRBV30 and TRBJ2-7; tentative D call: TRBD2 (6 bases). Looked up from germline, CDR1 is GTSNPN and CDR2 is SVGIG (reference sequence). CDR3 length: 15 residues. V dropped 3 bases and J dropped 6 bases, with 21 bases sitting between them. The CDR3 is CAWRSVGTGDAEQYF. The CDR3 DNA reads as TGTGCCTGGAGATCGGTCGGGACGGGAGACGCCGAGCAGTACTTC.

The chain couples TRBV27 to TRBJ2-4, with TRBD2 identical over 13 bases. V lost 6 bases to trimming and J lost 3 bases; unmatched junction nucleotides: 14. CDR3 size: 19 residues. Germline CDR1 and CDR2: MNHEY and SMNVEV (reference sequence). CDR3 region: CASSPWTSGSLLVKNIQYF. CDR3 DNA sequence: TGTGCCAGCAGCCCCTGGACTAGCGGGAGTTTGTTGGTCAAAAACATTCAGTACTTC.